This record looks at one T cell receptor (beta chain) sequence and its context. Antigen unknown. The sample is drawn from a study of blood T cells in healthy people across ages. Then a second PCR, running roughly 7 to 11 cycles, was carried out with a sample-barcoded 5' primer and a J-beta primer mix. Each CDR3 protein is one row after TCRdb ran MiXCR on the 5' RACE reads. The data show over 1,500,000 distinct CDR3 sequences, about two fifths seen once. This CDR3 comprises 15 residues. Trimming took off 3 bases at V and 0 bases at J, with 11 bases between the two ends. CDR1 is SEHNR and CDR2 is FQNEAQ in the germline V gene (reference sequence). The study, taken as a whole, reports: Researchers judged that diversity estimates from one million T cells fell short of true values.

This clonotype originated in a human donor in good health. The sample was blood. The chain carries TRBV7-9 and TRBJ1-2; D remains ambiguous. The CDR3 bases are TGTGCCAGCAGCTTTTTAGGCGCTTCTAACTATGGCTACACCTTC. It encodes CASSFLGASNYGYTF.